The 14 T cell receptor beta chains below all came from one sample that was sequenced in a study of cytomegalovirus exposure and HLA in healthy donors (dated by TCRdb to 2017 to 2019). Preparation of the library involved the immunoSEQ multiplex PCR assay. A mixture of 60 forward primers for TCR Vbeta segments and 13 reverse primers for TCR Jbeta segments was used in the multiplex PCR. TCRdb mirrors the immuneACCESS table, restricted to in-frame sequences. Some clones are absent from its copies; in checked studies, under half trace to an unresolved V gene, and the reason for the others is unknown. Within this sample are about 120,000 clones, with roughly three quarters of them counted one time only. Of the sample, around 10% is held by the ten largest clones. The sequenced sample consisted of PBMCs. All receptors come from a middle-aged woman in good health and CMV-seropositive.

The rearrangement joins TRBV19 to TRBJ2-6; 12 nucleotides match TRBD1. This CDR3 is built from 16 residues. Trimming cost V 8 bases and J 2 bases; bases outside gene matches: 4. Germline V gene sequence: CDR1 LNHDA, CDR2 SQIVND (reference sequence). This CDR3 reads CASRDRGLPGANVLTF. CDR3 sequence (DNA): TGTGCCAGTCGGGACAGGGGGCTTCCTGGGGCCAACGTCCTGACTTTC.

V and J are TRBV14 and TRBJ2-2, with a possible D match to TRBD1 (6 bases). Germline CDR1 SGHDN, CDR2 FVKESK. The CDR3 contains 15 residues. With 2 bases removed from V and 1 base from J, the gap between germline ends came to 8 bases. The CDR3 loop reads CASSQTGRNTGELFF. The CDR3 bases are TGTGCCAGCAGCCAAACAGGGAGGAACACCGGGGAGCTGTTTTTT. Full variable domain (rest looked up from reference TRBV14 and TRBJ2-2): EAGVTQFPSHSVIEKGQTVTLRCDPISGHDNLYWYRRVMGKEIKFLLHFVKESKQDESGMPNNRFLAERTGGTYSTLKVQPAELEDSGVYFCASSQTGRNTGELFFGEGSRLTVL.

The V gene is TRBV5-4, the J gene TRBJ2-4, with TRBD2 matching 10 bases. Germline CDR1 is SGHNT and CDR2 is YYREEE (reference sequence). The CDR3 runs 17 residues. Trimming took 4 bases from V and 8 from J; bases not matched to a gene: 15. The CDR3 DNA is TGTGCCAGCAGCCGAGCGGGGGGGGGAGGCGCTGGGGACATTCAGTACTTC. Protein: CASSRAGGGGAGDIQYF.

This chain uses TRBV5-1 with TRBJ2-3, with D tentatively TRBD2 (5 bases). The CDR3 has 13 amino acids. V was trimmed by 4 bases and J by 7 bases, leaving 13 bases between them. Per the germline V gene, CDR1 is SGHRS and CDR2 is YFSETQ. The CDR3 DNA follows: TGCGCCAGCAGCGAGGGTAGCGCATATACGCAGTATTTT. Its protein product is CASSEGSAYTQYF.

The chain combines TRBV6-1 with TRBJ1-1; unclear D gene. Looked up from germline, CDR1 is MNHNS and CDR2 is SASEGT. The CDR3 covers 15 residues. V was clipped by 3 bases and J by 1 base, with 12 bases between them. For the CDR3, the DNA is TGTGCCAGCAGTGAGGAGGTATGGGAGAACACTGAAGCTTTCTTT. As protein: CASSEEVWENTEAFF.

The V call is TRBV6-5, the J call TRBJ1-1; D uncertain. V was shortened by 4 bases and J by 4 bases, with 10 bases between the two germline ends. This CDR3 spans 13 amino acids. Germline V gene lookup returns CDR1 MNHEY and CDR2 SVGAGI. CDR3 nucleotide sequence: TGTGCCAGCAGTTCTCCGAGAGTCACTGAAGCTTTCTTT. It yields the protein CASSSPRVTEAFF.

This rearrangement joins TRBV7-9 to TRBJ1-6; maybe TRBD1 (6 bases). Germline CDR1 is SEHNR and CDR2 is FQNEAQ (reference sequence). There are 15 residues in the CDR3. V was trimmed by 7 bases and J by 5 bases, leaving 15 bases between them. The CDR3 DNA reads TGTGCCAGCACCTCCTGGGACACCAATAATTCACCCCTCCACTTT. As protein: CASTSWDTNNSPLHF.

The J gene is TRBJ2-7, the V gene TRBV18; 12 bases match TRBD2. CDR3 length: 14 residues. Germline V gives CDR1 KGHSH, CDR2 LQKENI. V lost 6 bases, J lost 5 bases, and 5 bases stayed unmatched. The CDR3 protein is CASSKTSGGDEQYF. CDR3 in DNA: TGTGCCAGCTCGAAGACTAGCGGGGGAGACGAGCAGTACTTC. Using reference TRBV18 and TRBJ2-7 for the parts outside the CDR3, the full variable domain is NAGVMQNPRHLVRRRGQEARLRCSPMKGHSHVYWYRQLPEEGLKFMVYLQKENIIDESGMPKERFSAEFPKEGPSILRIQQVVRGDSAAYFCASSKTSGGDEQYFGPGTRLTVT.

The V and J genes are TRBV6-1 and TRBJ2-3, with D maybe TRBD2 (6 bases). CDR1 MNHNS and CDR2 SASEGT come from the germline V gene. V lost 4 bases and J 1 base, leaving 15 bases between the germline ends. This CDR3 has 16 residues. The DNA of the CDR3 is TGTGCCAGCAGTGTGTGGCGCGGGGAAGGCACAGATACGCAGTATTTT. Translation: CASSVWRGEGTDTQYF.

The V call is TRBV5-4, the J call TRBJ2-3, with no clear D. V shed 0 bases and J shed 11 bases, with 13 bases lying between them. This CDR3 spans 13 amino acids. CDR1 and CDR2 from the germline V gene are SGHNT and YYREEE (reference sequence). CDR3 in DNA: TGTGCCAGCAGCTTGGGTTCCGAGCACGGGCAGTATTTT. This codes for CASSLGSEHGQYF.

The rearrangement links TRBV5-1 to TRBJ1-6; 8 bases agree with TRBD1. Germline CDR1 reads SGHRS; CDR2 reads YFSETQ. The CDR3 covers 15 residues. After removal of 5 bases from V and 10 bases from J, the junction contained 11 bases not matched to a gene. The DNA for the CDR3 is TGCGCCAGCAGACTGGCAGGGACAGGCGAATCACCCCTCCACTTT. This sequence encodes CASRLAGTGESPLHF.

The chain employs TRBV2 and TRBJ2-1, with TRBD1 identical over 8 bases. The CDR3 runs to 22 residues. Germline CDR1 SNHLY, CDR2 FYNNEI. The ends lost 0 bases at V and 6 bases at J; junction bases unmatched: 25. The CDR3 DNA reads TGTGCCAGCAGTGAAGCGATCCTGGTAGTGGGGACAGGACAGGGATTAGGCAATGAGCAGTTCTTC. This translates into CASSEAILVVGTGQGLGNEQFF.

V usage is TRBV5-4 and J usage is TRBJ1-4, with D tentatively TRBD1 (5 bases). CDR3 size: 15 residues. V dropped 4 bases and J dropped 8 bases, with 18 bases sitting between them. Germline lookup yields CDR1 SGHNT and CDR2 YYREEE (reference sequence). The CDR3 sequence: CASSPGGGRAEKLFF. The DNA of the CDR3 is TGTGCCAGCAGCCCCGGGGGAGGAAGGGCCGAAAAACTGTTTTTT.

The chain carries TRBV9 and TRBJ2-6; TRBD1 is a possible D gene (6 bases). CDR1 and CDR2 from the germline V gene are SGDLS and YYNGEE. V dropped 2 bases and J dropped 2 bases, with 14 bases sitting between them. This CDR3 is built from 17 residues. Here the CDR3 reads CASSVDAGETGANVLTF. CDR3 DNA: TGTGCCAGCAGCGTTGATGCAGGGGAGACTGGGGCCAACGTCCTGACTTTC.